This entry lists 32 T cell receptor beta chains sequenced from one sample in a study of glioma-infiltrating T cells. The iRepertoire nested amplicon-rescue multiplex PCR amplified TCR alpha and beta CDR3s from RNA. TCRdb ran MiXCR on the multiplex PCR reads and lists one entry per CDR3 protein. The table lists over 100,000 distinct CDR3 sequences, approximately 26% of them singletons. Material: glioma tissue, nonneoplastic brain tissue, or PBMCs (not recorded which). The receptors originated from a human donor with low-grade glioma or glioblastoma, undergoing nonglioma brain surgery, or in good health (not recorded which).

This chain connects TRBV30 to TRBJ2-5; D unclear. The CDR3 sequence is 15 residues long. Trimming left V 7 bases short and J 5 bases short, with 23 bases between. The V gene's germline CDR1 is GTSNPN and CDR2 SVGIG (reference sequence). CDR3 sequence (DNA): TGTGCCTACCAACCCGTGGTGGCTCCGGAGGAGACCCAGTACTTC. As protein: CAYQPVVAPEETQYF.

There are many counts of this clonotype. V gene TRBV25-1 combines with J gene TRBJ1-6; D ambiguous. The CDR3 totals 15 residues. The V end lost 6 bases, the J end lost 0 bases, and 9 bases lay between the germline ends. The germline V gene encodes CDR1 MGHDK and CDR2 SYGVNS. The DNA of the CDR3 is TGTGCCAGCAGGGACCTTGGCTCCTATAATTCACCCCTCCACTTT. Translated, it gives CASRDLGSYNSPLHF.

This clonotype was observed at least ten times. This sequence joins TRBV25-1 and TRBJ1-1; D is perhaps TRBD1 (5 bases). CDR3 length: 14 amino acids. V was pared by 6 bases and J by 6 bases, with 17 bases between. Germline CDR1 reads MGHDK; CDR2 reads SYGVNS. CDR3: CASRRGRGAPEAFF. The CDR3, as DNA: TGTGCCAGCAGGAGGGGCAGAGGGGCGCCTGAAGCTTTCTTT.

This clonotype was seen at least ten times. The chain combines TRBV2 with TRBJ2-2; 7 nucleotides line up with TRBD1. Germline V lookup: CDR1 SNHLY, CDR2 FYNNEI. V was pared by 1 base and J by 4 bases, with 6 bases of the junction left unmatched. The CDR3 spans 16 residues. CDR3 nucleotide sequence: TGTGCCAGCAGTGAAGTCAGGGGGATCCCCACCGGGGAGCTGTTTTTT. It specifies CASSEVRGIPTGELFF.

This clonotype has a count of ten or more. The chain is built from TRBV4-3 and TRBJ2-3; 7 nucleotides match TRBD2. CDR3 length equals 15 residues. Germline V gene data show CDR1 as LGHNA and CDR2 as YSLEER. Trimming at V came to 1 base and at J to 3 bases, leaving 4 bases not matched to a gene. The CDR3 nucleotides are TGCGCCAGCAGCCAAGGACTAGCTAGGACAGATACGCAGTATTTT. Translated, it gives CASSQGLARTDTQYF.

This clonotype was counted many times. This chain uses TRBV27 with TRBJ1-6; no firm D call. This CDR3 comprises 15 residues. The germline V gene has CDR1 MNHEY and CDR2 SMNVEV (reference sequence). Deletions cut 5 bases from V and 6 bases from J, with 14 bases between. CDR3 in amino acids: CASSGRALFNSPLHF. As DNA, the CDR3 is TGTGCCAGCAGTGGCCGGGCCCTCTTTAATTCACCCCTCCACTTT.

Turning to this clonotype: A read error may be the cause here, since a much bigger clone is one base away. This chain uses TRBV7-2 with TRBJ1-2, with unresolved D. The CDR3 sequence is 11 residues long. V was cut by 5 bases and J by 6 bases, with 7 bases left in between. Germline CDR1 and CDR2: SGHTA and FQGNSA. In nucleotides, the CDR3 is TGTGCCAGCAGCACCTTACATGGCTACACCTTC. Encoded protein: CASSTLHGYTF.

This clonotype has ten or more counts. V is TRBV28 and J is TRBJ1-5; D is unresolved. This CDR3 region has 13 residues. The ends were cut back, 5 bases at V and 4 bases at J, with 9 bases in the middle. Germline CDR1 and CDR2: MDHEN and SYDVKM. Written as DNA, the CDR3 is TGTGCCAGCAGTCTATCCCGGAATCAGCCCCAGCATTTT. Translation gives CASSLSRNQPQHF.

Many counts were recorded for this clonotype. The chain links TRBV13 to TRBJ2-7; 8 positions match TRBD2. Germline V gene data show CDR1 as PRHDT and CDR2 as FYEKMQ (reference sequence). J gave up 0 bases and V 3 bases, and 16 bases lay outside the gene matches. CDR3 size: 19 residues. The CDR3 DNA follows: TGTGCCAGCAGCTTCTCCCAGCCGGCGGGAGGCCTTACCTCCTACGAGCAGTACTTC. This gives the protein CASSFSQPAGGLTSYEQYF.

This clonotype has just a few counts. This CDR3 is CASSQPTLTRAVVGANVLTF. The CDR3 DNA is TGTGCCAGCAGCCAACCCACATTGACAAGAGCTGTTGTTGGGGCCAACGTCCTGACTTTC. The rearrangement links TRBV14 to TRBJ2-6; D is ambiguous. This CDR3 is built from 20 residues. Trimming took off 2 bases at V and 3 bases at J, with 23 bases between the two ends. Germline V gene sequence: CDR1 SGHDN, CDR2 FVKESK.

Comment on this clonotype: This may be a read error: a much more frequent sequence differs by one nucleotide. The chain combines TRBV11-2 with TRBJ2-7, with D perhaps matching TRBD1 (5 bases). Germline CDR1 is SGHAT and CDR2 is FQNNGV. CDR3 length equals 14 residues. CDR3 nucleotide sequence: TGTGCCAGCAGCCCCCGACAGAGCTCCTACGAGCATTACTTC. This codes for CASSPRQSSYEHYF.

This clonotype was recorded at least ten times. The junction differs from germline at one of its ends, possibly a read error. The V call is TRBV27, the J call TRBJ1-1; TRBD1 matches 7 bases. The CDR3 is 14 amino acids. Germline loops: CDR1 MNHEY, CDR2 SMNVEV (reference sequence). The CDR3 loop reads CASTLNRGNTEAFF. CDR3 in DNA: TGTGCCAGCACTTTAAACAGGGGGAACACTGAAGCTTTCTTT.

The table lists this clonotype with many counts. The gene calls are TRBV7-2 and TRBJ2-2; D may be TRBD1 (5 bases). CDR1 and CDR2 from the germline V gene are SGHTA and FQGNSA. V was shortened by 5 bases and J by 0 bases, with 13 bases between the two germline ends. This CDR3 is 16 amino acids long. CDR3 residues: CASSRTGHANTGELFF. DNA for the CDR3: TGTGCCAGCAGCCGGACCGGACACGCGAACACCGGGGAGCTGTTTTTT.

This clonotype was recorded at least ten times. The V and J genes are TRBV24-1 and TRBJ2-1, with 12 bases aligning to TRBD2. Germline trimming cut 3 bases from V and 6 bases from J; bases unmatched to any gene: 11. Germline values: CDR1 KGHDR, CDR2 SFDVKD. This CDR3 is 18 amino acids long. CDR3 bases: TGTGCCACCAGTGATACGACTAGCGGGAGTCCCACAGGCAATGAGCAGTTCTTC. Protein sequence: CATSDTTSGSPTGNEQFF.

This clonotype came up once. V and J are TRBV6-1 and TRBJ1-1; the D is unclear. CDR3 length: 19 residues. Germline V lookup: CDR1 MNHNS, CDR2 SASEGT. V lost 5 bases and J lost 4, with 29 bases in between. The CDR3 DNA reads TGTGCCAGCAGTCCGAATCCAAGACATCTAGTCAGAGGGAGCACTGAAGCTTTCTTT. This encodes CASSPNPRHLVRGSTEAFF.

V usage is TRBV19 and J usage is TRBJ2-6, with D tentatively TRBD1 or TRBD2 (5 bases each). The germline V gene has CDR1 LNHDA and CDR2 SQIVND (reference sequence). The ends were cut back, 5 bases at V and 11 bases at J, with 19 bases in the middle. The CDR3 is made up of 15 amino acids. The CDR3 is CASSFGTRVVDVLTF. The DNA for the CDR3 is TGTGCCAGTAGTTTCGGGACCAGGGTGGTCGACGTCCTGACTTTC.

This clonotype was seen at least ten times. The chain carries TRBV2 and TRBJ2-1, with TRBD1 matching 7 bases. The CDR3 totals 12 residues. From germline, CDR1 is SNHLY and CDR2 FYNNEI. V gave up 7 bases and J gave up 8 bases; unmatched junction bases: 5. DNA of the CDR3: TGTGCCAGCATATCACAGGGGTATGAGCAGTTCTTC. It is translated as CASISQGYEQFF.

This clonotype has more than one count but fewer than ten. The chain combines TRBV9 with TRBJ2-4; D is possibly TRBD1 (6 bases). The CDR3 length is 15 residues. Trimming took off 1 base at V and 5 bases at J, with 13 bases between the two ends. Looked up from germline, CDR1 is SGDLS and CDR2 is YYNGEE. This CDR3 is CASSVTGNGENIQYF. The CDR3 DNA reads TGTGCCAGCAGCGTAACAGGGAATGGCGAAAACATTCAGTACTTC.

This clonotype has at least ten counts. J is TRBJ2-7 and V is TRBV6-1, with D perhaps given as TRBD1 or TRBD2 (5 bases each). Deletions cut 7 bases from V and 4 bases from J, with 14 bases between. The CDR3 totals 13 residues. Germline CDR1 and CDR2: MNHNS and SASEGT. DNA of the CDR3: TGTGCCAGCAAGAGGGGATCCCTTTACGAGCAGTACTTC. Its protein product is CASKRGSLYEQYF.

The CDR3 protein is CSARDSPTTGWEQFF. CDR3 nucleotides: TGCAGTGCTAGAGATTCCCCGACTACCGGGTGGGAGCAGTTCTTC. The rearrangement links TRBV20-1 to TRBJ2-1, with D possibly matching TRBD2 (5 bases). This CDR3 has 15 residues. Germline lookup yields CDR1 DFQATT and CDR2 SNEGSKA (reference sequence). V shed 0 bases and J shed 10 bases, with 19 bases lying between them.

As regards this clonotype: This could be a read error, since a much larger clone is one nucleotide away. The chain links TRBV7-9 to TRBJ2-2; 7 bases line up with TRBD2. CDR1 is SEHNR, CDR2 FQNEAQ, per germline (reference sequence). The CDR3 contains 15 residues. The CDR3 protein is CASSLASGNTGELSF. The CDR3, as DNA: TGTGCCAGCAGCTTGGCTAGCGGAAACACCGGGGAGCTGTCTTTT. The whole variable domain, filled in from reference TRBV7-9 and TRBJ2-2, reads DTGVSQNPRHKITKRGQNVTFRCDPISEHNRLYWYRQTLGQGPEFLTYFQNEAQLEKSRLLSDRFSAERPKGSFSTLEIQRTEQGDSAMYLCASSLASGNTGELSFGEGSRLTVL.

This clonotype was detected only a few times. CDR3 sequence: CAISGVAGSGEQFF. CDR3 bases: TGTGCCATCAGTGGCGTAGCGGGATCGGGTGAGCAGTTCTTC. V is TRBV10-3 and J is TRBJ2-1, with 8 bases fitting TRBD2. The CDR3 is 14 amino acids. CDR1 is ENHRY, CDR2 SYGVKD, per germline. Trimming at V came to 4 bases and at J to 9 bases, leaving 8 bases not matched to a gene.

The chain employs TRBV29-1 and TRBJ2-5, with 8 bases lining up with TRBD1. Germline CDR1 and CDR2: SQVTM and ANQGSEA. The junction had 15 bases not matched to a gene; V was cut back by 6 bases and J by 9 bases. CDR3 length: 14 amino acids. CDR3 nucleotides: TGCAGCGTCGATCCCACCAGGGGGCAGGGGGCCCAGTACTTC. It codes for CSVDPTRGQGAQYF.

This clonotype was found many times. This chain joins TRBV6-2 or TRBV6-3 and TRBJ2-5, with TRBD1 matching over 11 bases. Trimming cost V 5 bases and J 4 bases; bases outside gene matches: 3. The CDR3 is 14 amino acids. Per germline, CDR1 MNHEY and CDR2 SVGEGT. CDR3: CASSGQGASETQYF. CDR3 bases: TGTGCCAGCAGTGGACAGGGGGCCTCAGAGACCCAGTACTTC.

Only a few counts were recorded for this clonotype. This chain uses TRBV10-3 with TRBJ2-1, with 8 nucleotides matching TRBD2. There are 12 residues in the CDR3. Germline CDR1 reads ENHRY; CDR2 reads SYGVKD. After removal of 8 bases from V and 6 bases from J, the junction contained 3 bases not matched to a gene. The CDR3 region is CAIAGGSNEQFF. CDR3 DNA sequence: TGTGCCATCGCGGGGGGTTCCAATGAGCAGTTCTTC.

This clonotype was seen many times. For the CDR3, the DNA is TGCGCCAGCAGCCACTTTAGCACAGATACGCAGTATTTT. This encodes CASSHFSTDTQYF. V usage is TRBV4-3 and J usage is TRBJ2-3; D is undetermined. The germline gives CDR1 LGHNA, CDR2 YSLEER. V shed 3 bases and J shed 0 bases, with 4 bases lying between them. The CDR3 runs to 13 residues.

The V call is TRBV20-1, the J call TRBJ1-5; D remains unclear. The CDR3 has 12 residues. V was shortened by 5 bases and J by 7 bases, with 12 bases between the two germline ends. The V gene's germline CDR1 is DFQATT and CDR2 SNEGSKA (reference sequence). CDR3 DNA sequence: TGCAGTGCTGTACAGTGGAGCCAGCCCCAGCATTTT. Its protein is CSAVQWSQPQHF.

The chain recombines TRBV4-1 with TRBJ1-5; D unresolved. The CDR3 has 16 residues. V was pared by 0 bases and J by 5 bases, with 14 bases between. Germline assignment: CDR1 MGHRA and CDR2 YSYEKL. The CDR3 loop reads CASSQDRAKEDQPQHF. CDR3 in DNA: TGCGCCAGCAGCCAAGACCGAGCAAAGGAGGATCAGCCCCAGCATTTT.

This clonotype was observed many times. The chain has TRBV4-2 and TRBJ2-3; tentative D call: TRBD2 (6 bases). This CDR3 spans 18 amino acids. Germline CDR1 LGHNA, CDR2 YNFKEQ. V was pared by 1 base and J by 4 bases, with 21 bases between. The CDR3 loop reads CASSQAFYAGGRPDTQYF. CDR3 DNA: TGTGCCAGCAGCCAAGCGTTCTACGCCGGGGGACGTCCAGATACGCAGTATTTT.

The J gene is TRBJ2-3, the V gene TRBV9; 13 nucleotides line up with TRBD2. V dropped 2 bases and J dropped 3; count of bases not matched to a gene: 6. Germline V gives CDR1 SGDLS, CDR2 YYNGEE. This CDR3 region has 17 residues. This CDR3 reads CASSVRLAGGETDTQYF. CDR3 nucleotide sequence: TGTGCCAGCAGCGTTCGACTAGCGGGAGGTGAGACAGATACGCAGTATTTT.

The chain is built from TRBV5-4 and TRBJ2-2, with 13 bases aligning to TRBD2. Germline V gene lookup returns CDR1 SGHNT and CDR2 YYREEE (reference sequence). The CDR3 is made up of 15 amino acids. V lost 3 bases to trimming and J lost 5 bases; unmatched junction nucleotides: 1. The chain's CDR3 is CASSWGLAGTGELFF. CDR3 coding DNA: TGTGCCAGCAGCTGGGGACTAGCGGGGACCGGGGAGCTGTTTTTT. The whole variable domain, filled in from reference TRBV5-4 and TRBJ2-2, reads ETGVTQSPTHLIKTRGQQVTLRCSSQSGHNTVSWYQQALGQGPQFIFQYYREEENGRGNFPPRFSGLQFPNYSSELNVNALELDDSALYLCASSWGLAGTGELFFGEGSRLTVL.

This clonotype was counted ten times or more. This sequence joins TRBV11-2 and TRBJ1-1, with D possibly being TRBD1 (6 bases). Trimming removed 2 bases at V and 5 bases at J, with 9 bases between. Germline CDR1 is SGHAT and CDR2 is FQNNGV. The CDR3 totals 13 residues. CDR3 DNA sequence: TGTGCCAGCAGCTTAAGGGGGACAACTGAAGCTTTCTTT. It translates to CASSLRGTTEAFF.